A single sample gave rise to the 12 T cell receptor beta chains below, sequenced in a study of T cell repertoires in cytomegalovirus infection (dated by TCRdb to about 2019). Data came from an Illumina HiSeq 1500. Using fastp at Q25 and MiXCR, TCRdb reprocessed the public reads and kept productive beta chains. Identical CDR3 protein sequences are pooled into one entry, listed with their most common genes and DNA. The sample records tens of thousands of distinct CDR3 sequences, over 15% of which are singletons. Roughly two thirds of the sample goes to the ten largest clones. The treatment or condition tag for this specimen amounts to: in vitro stimulation with specific CMV peptide epitopes to enrich CMV-specific T cells. These receptors are not linked to any known antigen. The material sequenced was CD8+ T cells from cultured PBMCs, taken from culture after CMV antigen stimulation. These receptors were taken from a human donor in good health (CMV status not recorded). Some clones in this sample may be carry-over from other donors' samples.

This clonotype has just one count. This sequence joins TRBV7-2 and TRBJ2-5, with D uncertain. Looked up from germline, CDR1 is SGHTA and CDR2 is FQGNSA. Trimming removed 4 bases at V and 7 bases at J, with 22 bases between. The CDR3 is 16 amino acids. For the CDR3, the DNA is TGTGCCAGCAGCTCCTGGGCTAACGCGGATCCGCGGACCCAGTACTTC. Residues: CASSSWANADPRTQYF.

A single count supports this clonotype. V gene TRBV27 combines with J gene TRBJ2-1; 7 nucleotides line up with TRBD2. The ends lost 4 bases at V and 0 bases at J; junction bases unmatched: 3. The CDR3 loop spans 15 amino acids. Germline CDR1 and CDR2: MNHEY and SMNVEV (reference sequence). CDR3 nucleotides: TGTGCCAGCAGTTGGGGCGGGAGCTCCTACAATGAGCAGTTCTTC. This encodes CASSWGGSSYNEQFF.

As for this clonotype: One end of the junction is discordant with germline, which a read error may explain. The chain is built from TRBV7-6 and TRBJ2-7; TRBD2 might be the D (6 bases). Germline CDR1 SGHVS, CDR2 FNYEAQ. The CDR3 contains 14 residues. The CDR3 is CASSLVGSGYEQCF. The CDR3 DNA sequence: TGTGCCAGCAGCTTAGTGGGTAGCGGCTACGAGCAGTGCTTC.

The chain uses TRBV7-9 and TRBJ1-2, with 9 bases lining up with TRBD1. Per germline, CDR1 SEHNR and CDR2 FQNEAQ (reference sequence). The CDR3 is 14 residues long. V trimming: 5 bases; J trimming: 4 bases; junction bases outside the gene matches: 5. The DNA for the CDR3 is TGTGCCAGCAGCCGTGGGACAGGGTCCTATGGCTACACCTTC. The encoded protein is CASSRGTGSYGYTF.

This clonotype was counted between two and nine times. The chain joins TRBV6-5 to TRBJ1-1; D unresolved. The CDR3 covers 13 residues. V was pared by 4 bases and J by 0 bases, with 6 bases between. CDR1 MNHEY and CDR2 SVGAGI come from the germline V gene. The CDR3 reads CASSSSMNTEAFF. The DNA of the CDR3 is TGTGCCAGCAGTTCCTCCATGAACACTGAAGCTTTCTTT.

In its sample, this clonotype was seen a few times. This sequence joins TRBV7-3 and TRBJ2-2, with D uncertain. The CDR3 has 13 amino acids. V lost 5 bases to trimming and J lost 4 bases, with 8 bases between them. The germline CDR1 and CDR2 sequences are SGHTA and FQGTGA. The DNA of the CDR3 is TGTGCCAGCAGCCCAAGCCTCACCGGGGAGCTGTTTTTT. Translation gives CASSPSLTGELFF.

The chain carries TRBV7-6 and TRBJ2-5, with D perhaps assigned TRBD1 or TRBD2 (6 bases each). There are 15 residues in the CDR3. Trimming stripped 4 bases from V and 0 bases from J, with 12 bases between. The V gene's germline CDR1 is SGHVS and CDR2 FNYEAQ. In DNA, the CDR3 is TGTGCCAGCAGCTCCACGGGGGCTTACCAAGAGACCCAGTACTTC. Protein product: CASSSTGAYQETQYF. Full variable domain (rest looked up from reference TRBV7-6 and TRBJ2-5): GAGVSQSPRYKVTKRGQDVALRCDPISGHVSLYWYRQALGQGPEFLTYFNYEAQQDKSGLPNDRFSAERPEGSISTLTIQRTEQRDSAMYRCASSSTGAYQETQYFGPGTRLLVL.

This clonotype is medium-sized in the sample. The chain links TRBV7-9 to TRBJ1-1; perhaps TRBD1 as D (6 bases). Germline V lookup: CDR1 SEHNR, CDR2 FQNEAQ (reference sequence). The CDR3 loop spans 13 amino acids. The V gene lost 5 bases and the J gene lost 6 bases, with 13 bases spanning the gap. CDR3 loop: CASSTDRVAEAFF. The CDR3 bases are TGTGCCAGCAGCACGGACAGAGTCGCTGAAGCTTTCTTT.

The chain links TRBV7-9 to TRBJ2-5; 14 bases line up with TRBD2. The V gene end was trimmed by 4 bases and the J gene end by 5 bases; junction bases not matched to a gene: 6. The CDR3 spans 16 residues. Germline-derived CDR1 and CDR2 are SEHNR and FQNEAQ (reference sequence). CDR3 region: CASSSTSGGAWETQYF. The CDR3, as DNA: TGTGCCAGCAGCTCGACTAGCGGGGGGGCCTGGGAGACCCAGTACTTC.

This chain joins TRBV28 and TRBJ2-5; 7 nucleotides align to TRBD1. CDR3 size: 13 residues. Unmatched junction bases numbered 3, after V lost 3 bases and J lost 5 bases. Germline V gene sequence: CDR1 MDHEN, CDR2 SYDVKM. CDR3 in amino acids: CASSFDRAETQYF. The CDR3 coding sequence is TGTGCCAGCAGTTTCGACAGGGCTGAGACCCAGTACTTC.

V is TRBV11-2 and J is TRBJ2-4; D is undetermined. Trimming shortened V by 5 bases and J by 3 bases, and 11 bases separated the two germline ends. The V gene's germline CDR1 is SGHAT and CDR2 FQNNGV. The CDR3 has 14 residues. CDR3 amino acids: CASSPGWIKNIQYF. Here the CDR3 DNA reads TGTGCCAGCAGCCCTGGGTGGATCAAAAACATTCAGTACTTC.

This clonotype was counted a few times. This chain links TRBV7-9 with TRBJ2-1; unclear D gene. This CDR3 has 13 amino acids. CDR1 SEHNR and CDR2 FQNEAQ come from the germline V gene (reference sequence). V was shortened by 7 bases and J by 2 bases, with 9 bases between the two germline ends. The CDR3, as DNA: TGTGCCAGCACCAATCCGGCCTACAATGAGCAGTTCTTC. Its protein is CASTNPAYNEQFF.